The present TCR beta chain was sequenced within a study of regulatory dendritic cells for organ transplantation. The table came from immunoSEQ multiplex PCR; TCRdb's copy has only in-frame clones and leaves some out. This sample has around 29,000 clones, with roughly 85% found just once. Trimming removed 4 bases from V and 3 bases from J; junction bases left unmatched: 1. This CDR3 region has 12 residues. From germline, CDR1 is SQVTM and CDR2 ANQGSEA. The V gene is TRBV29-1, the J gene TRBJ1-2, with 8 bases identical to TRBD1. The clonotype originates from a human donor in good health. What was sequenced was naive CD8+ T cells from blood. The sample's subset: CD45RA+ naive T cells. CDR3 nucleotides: TGCAGCGTTGTGACAGGGGACTATGGCTACACCTTC. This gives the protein CSVVTGDYGYTF.